The 16 T cell receptor beta chains below all came from one sample that was sequenced in a study of cytomegalovirus exposure and HLA in healthy donors (dated by TCRdb to 2015 to 2018). Library method: the immunoSEQ multiplex PCR assay. Drawn from immuneACCESS, this table holds only the in-frame rearrangements with V and J called that TCRdb kept. Clones are partly lost; checked studies trace under half to an unresolved V gene and leave the rest unexplained. The sample table lists 150,000 to 180,000 clones, about 86% of them with a count of one. The top ten clonotypes cover roughly 2.1% of the sample. The source material was PBMCs. These receptors were taken from a human donor in good health.

The chain combines TRBV4-1 with TRBJ2-6; 7 nucleotides match TRBD2. Germline values: CDR1 MGHRA, CDR2 YSYEKL. This CDR3 has 16 amino acids. J lost 3 bases, V lost 0 bases, and 2 bases had no gene match. DNA of the CDR3: TGCGCCAGCAGCCAAGATGCGGGGGTTGGGGCCAACGTCCTGACTTTC. Protein sequence: CASSQDAGVGANVLTF.

The DNA for the CDR3 is TGTGCCAGCAGCTTACTCGGGCGGGGGCGACTCTACGAGCAGTACTTC. Translation gives CASSLLGRGRLYEQYF. The chain uses TRBV7-2 and TRBJ2-7; weak D call: TRBD2 (7 bases). Germline V gene data show CDR1 as SGHTA and CDR2 as FQGNSA. Trimming left V 2 bases short and J 3 bases short, with 17 bases between. The CDR3 runs 16 residues. Complete variable domain (other parts from reference TRBV7-2 and TRBJ2-7): GAGVSQSPSNKVTEKGKDVELRCDPISGHTALYWYRQSLGQGLEFLIYFQGNSAPDKSGLPSDRFSAERTGGSVSTLTIQRTQQEDSAVYLCASSLLGRGRLYEQYFGPGTRLTVT.

The rearrangement uses TRBV30 and TRBJ2-7; 7 nucleotides align to TRBD1. Germline assignment: CDR1 GTSNPN and CDR2 SVGIG (reference sequence). CDR3 length: 11 residues. The ends lost 1 base at V and 9 bases at J; junction bases unmatched: 3. CDR3 nucleotides: TGTGCCTGGAGTGAGGGGGCTTGGCAGTACTTC. Amino acid sequence: CAWSEGAWQYF. Complete variable domain (other parts from reference TRBV30 and TRBJ2-7): SQTIHQWPATLVQPVGSPLSLECTVEGTSNPNLYWYRQAAGRGLQLLFYSVGIGQISSEVPQNLSASRPQDRQFILSSKKLLLSDSGFYLCAWSEGAWQYFGPGTRLTVT.

The chain couples TRBV11-2 to TRBJ1-1; possibly TRBD1 for D (5 bases). The CDR3 extends over 13 amino acids. Trimming cost V 5 bases and J 7 bases, with 14 bases left between them. Germline V gene sequence: CDR1 SGHAT, CDR2 FQNNGV. CDR3 residues: CASSDTSGLEAFF. CDR3 nucleotide sequence: TGTGCCAGCAGCGACACTTCGGGACTTGAAGCTTTCTTT. The whole variable domain, filled in from reference TRBV11-2 and TRBJ1-1, reads EAGVAQSPRYKIIEKRQSVAFWCNPISGHATLYWYQQILGQGPKLLIQFQNNGVVDDSQLPKDRFSAERLKGVDSTLKIQPAKLEDSAVYLCASSDTSGLEAFFGQGTRLTVV.

This chain connects TRBV5-1 to TRBJ2-2; TRBD2 matches at 7 bases. This CDR3 has 16 residues. V dropped 0 bases and J dropped 1; count of bases not matched to a gene: 3. Germline CDR1 reads SGHRS; CDR2 reads YFSETQ. CDR3 loop: CASSLAWGGNTGELFF. The CDR3 coding sequence is TGCGCCAGCAGCTTGGCGTGGGGGGGGAACACCGGGGAGCTGTTTTTT.

The chain recombines TRBV5-1 with TRBJ2-7; tentatively, D is TRBD1 (5 bases). Germline CDR1 reads SGHRS; CDR2 reads YFSETQ. CDR3 length: 15 amino acids. Trimming pared 2 bases from V and 2 bases from J, leaving 14 bases between. CDR3 in DNA: TGCGCCAGCAGCTTAAGACAGCAAAGCACCTACGAGCAGTACTTC. Translation gives CASSLRQQSTYEQYF.

V and J are TRBV18 and TRBJ1-2, with a possible D match to TRBD1 (5 bases). This CDR3 region has 15 residues. In germline, CDR1 is KGHSH, CDR2 LQKENI. The V and J ends lost 5 bases and 2 bases respectively, with 15 bases between them. CDR3 DNA: TGTGCCAGCTCATCCGCTATGAACAGGAACTATGGCTACACCTTC. Residues: CASSSAMNRNYGYTF.

The chain couples TRBV18 to TRBJ2-3; a possible D gene is TRBD1 (5 bases). CDR3 length: 16 amino acids. The ends were cut back, 5 bases at V and 1 base at J, with 16 bases in the middle. Germline V gene sequence: CDR1 KGHSH, CDR2 LQKENI. CDR3 sequence (DNA): TGTGCCAGCTCAAGTCTTACAGGCTTTGGCACAGATACGCAGTATTTT. Translated, it gives CASSSLTGFGTDTQYF.

This rearrangement joins TRBV12-5 to TRBJ1-1, with 7 bases lining up with TRBD1. The length of the CDR3 is 14 residues. After removal of 1 base from V and 8 bases from J, the junction contained 7 bases not matched to a gene. Germline assignment: CDR1 LGHNT and CDR2 FRNRAP. The CDR3 nucleotides read TGTGCTAGTGGTTTGGGTAGACAGGGAGAGGAAGCTTTCTTT. Residues: CASGLGRQGEEAFF.

CDR3 sequence: CASSHSTVDYTF. CDR3 coding DNA: TGTGCCAGTAGTCACTCTACCGTTGACTACACCTTC. The rearrangement joins TRBV19 to TRBJ1-2; D gene uncertain. The CDR3 has 12 residues. V lost 5 bases to trimming and J lost 10 bases, with 14 bases between them. Germline V gene lookup returns CDR1 LNHDA and CDR2 SQIVND (reference sequence).

The CDR3 nucleotides are TGTGCCAGCAGCTTAACAGGGACGAGGGAGACCCAGTACTTC. It codes for CASSLTGTRETQYF. This chain connects TRBV5-4 to TRBJ2-5; perhaps TRBD1 as D (6 bases). Trimming took off 2 bases at V and 5 bases at J, with 13 bases between the two ends. The V gene's germline CDR1 is SGHNT and CDR2 YYREEE (reference sequence). There are 14 residues in the CDR3.

The chain combines TRBV18 with TRBJ1-1; the match to TRBD1 covers 7 bases. The junction had 9 bases not matched to a gene; V was cut back by 3 bases and J by 5 bases. Germline lookup yields CDR1 KGHSH and CDR2 LQKENI. The CDR3 spans 15 residues. The CDR3 nucleotides read TGTGCCAGCTCACCCAGAACAGGGGTAGGTACTGAAGCTTTCTTT. Translated: CASSPRTGVGTEAFF.

The chain links TRBV25-1 to TRBJ2-1; tentative D call: TRBD2 (6 bases). The V gene lost 5 bases and the J gene lost 7 bases, with 15 bases spanning the gap. The germline V gene encodes CDR1 MGHDK and CDR2 SYGVNS. The CDR3 is 14 residues long. The CDR3 DNA is TGTGCCAGCAGTCCCCCAGGTGCGGGAAATGAGCAGTTCTTC. Translation: CASSPPGAGNEQFF. The variable domain in full, completed from reference TRBV25-1 and TRBJ2-1, reads EADIYQTPRYLVIGTGKKITLECSQTMGHDKMYWYQQDPGMELHLIHYSYGVNSTEKGDLSSESTVSRIRTEHFPLTLESARPSHTSQYLCASSPPGAGNEQFFGPGTRLTVL.

The chain uses TRBV27 and TRBJ2-7; 13 nucleotides agree with TRBD2. J lost 3 bases, V lost 0 bases, and 2 bases had no gene match. Germline CDR1 reads MNHEY; CDR2 reads SMNVEV (reference sequence). The CDR3 sequence is 16 residues long. The CDR3 bases are TGTGCCAGCAGTTTATCCGGACTAGCGGGGGTCTACGAGCAGTACTTC. Protein: CASSLSGLAGVYEQYF.

This clone has more than one count but fewer than ten. The chain has TRBV18 and TRBJ1-6, with TRBD1 matching over 7 bases. The trim removed 3 bases at V and 0 bases at J, leaving 5 bases unmatched. The CDR3 consists of 17 residues. Germline-derived CDR1 and CDR2 are KGHSH and LQKENI. Written as DNA, the CDR3 is TGTGCCAGCTCACCGGGACAGAAGAGCTCCTATAATTCACCCCTCCACTTT. Its translation is CASSPGQKSSYNSPLHF. Together with reference TRBV18 and TRBJ1-6, the CDR3 gives the full variable domain: NAGVMQNPRHLVRRRGQEARLRCSPMKGHSHVYWYRQLPEEGLKFMVYLQKENIIDESGMPKERFSAEFPKEGPSILRIQQVVRGDSAAYFCASSPGQKSSYNSPLHFGNGTRLTVT.

This clone appeared once. V gene TRBV27 combines with J gene TRBJ2-7; 8 nucleotides agree with TRBD1. This CDR3 is built from 13 residues. Germline V gene data show CDR1 as MNHEY and CDR2 as SMNVEV (reference sequence). J lost 5 bases, V lost 10 bases, and 10 bases had no gene match. Written as DNA, the CDR3 is TGTGCCATCCGCCGGACAGGGTCCAACGAGCAGTACTTC. It encodes CAIRRTGSNEQYF.